The T cell receptor (beta chain) described here comes from a study of T cell responses to AZD1222 COVID-19 vaccine. Looking at the study overall: Second-dose schedules of about 4 or about 12 weeks were combined.

This clone was counted between two and nine times. Its target is unknown. This CDR3 is 15 amino acids long. Germline values: CDR1 LNHDA, CDR2 SQIVND (reference sequence). V dropped 4 bases and J dropped 0 bases, with 13 bases sitting between them. Study results and caveats: Close to half of all spike-specific TCRs reportedly target regions of the variants that are unmutated. Sampled repertoires all dated from after the peak T cell response.

Produced via immunoSEQ multiplex PCR; TCRdb's table is partial and in-frame only. The table shows over 150,000 clones, with about nine tenths occurring only once. The material sequenced was peripheral blood, taken on day 0 of AZD1222 vaccination. This sequence joins TRBV19 and TRBJ2-7, with D unclear. This clonotype originated in an adult in good health. The CDR3 DNA is TGTGCCAGTAGTAAGGACGGCAGACTCTCCTACGAGCAGTACTTC. It is translated as CASSKDGRLSYEQYF.